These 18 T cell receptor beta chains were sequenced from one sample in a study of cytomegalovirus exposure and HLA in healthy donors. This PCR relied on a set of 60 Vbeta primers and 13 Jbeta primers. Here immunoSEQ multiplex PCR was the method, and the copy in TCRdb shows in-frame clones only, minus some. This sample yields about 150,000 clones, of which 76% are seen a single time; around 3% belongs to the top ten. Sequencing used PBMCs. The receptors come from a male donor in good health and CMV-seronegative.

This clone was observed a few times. CDR3 nucleotide sequence: TGTGCCAGTAGTGTGGGACTAGCGGGAGGGAGAGGCGCCAACGTCCTGACTTTC. This sequence encodes CASSVGLAGGRGANVLTF. This chain joins TRBV19 and TRBJ2-6; 16 bases align to TRBD2. With V trimmed by 5 bases and J by 7 bases, 8 bases remained unmatched. Looked up from germline, CDR1 is LNHDA and CDR2 is SQIVND (reference sequence). CDR3 length: 18 amino acids.

This chain's CDR3 is CASRKTLAGAWETQYF. The CDR3 DNA reads as TGTGCCAGTCGAAAGACACTAGCGGGGGCCTGGGAGACCCAGTACTTC. The chain couples TRBV19 to TRBJ2-5; 11 nucleotides agree with TRBD2. After removal of 8 bases from V and 5 bases from J, the junction contained 13 bases not matched to a gene. Germline V lookup: CDR1 LNHDA, CDR2 SQIVND (reference sequence). This CDR3 has 16 residues.

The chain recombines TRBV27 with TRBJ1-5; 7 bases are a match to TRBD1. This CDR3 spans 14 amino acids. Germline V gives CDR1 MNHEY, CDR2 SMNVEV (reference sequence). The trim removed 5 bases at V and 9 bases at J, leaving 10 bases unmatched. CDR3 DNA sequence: TGTGCCAGCAGTGAGACAGGGAAGGGGGGGCCCCAGCATTTT. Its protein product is CASSETGKGGPQHF.

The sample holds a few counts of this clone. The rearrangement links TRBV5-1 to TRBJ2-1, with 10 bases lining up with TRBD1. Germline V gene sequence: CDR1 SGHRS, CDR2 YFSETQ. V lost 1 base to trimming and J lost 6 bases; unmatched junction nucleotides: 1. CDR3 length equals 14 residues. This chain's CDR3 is CASSLRTGGNEQFF. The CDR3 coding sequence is TGCGCCAGCAGCTTGAGGACAGGGGGCAATGAGCAGTTCTTC.

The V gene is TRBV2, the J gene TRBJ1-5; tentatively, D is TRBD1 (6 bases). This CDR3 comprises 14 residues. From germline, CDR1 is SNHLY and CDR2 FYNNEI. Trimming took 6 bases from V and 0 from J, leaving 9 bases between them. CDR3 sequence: CASRDSYSNQPQHF. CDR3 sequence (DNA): TGTGCCAGCAGGGACAGTTATAGCAATCAGCCCCAGCATTTT.

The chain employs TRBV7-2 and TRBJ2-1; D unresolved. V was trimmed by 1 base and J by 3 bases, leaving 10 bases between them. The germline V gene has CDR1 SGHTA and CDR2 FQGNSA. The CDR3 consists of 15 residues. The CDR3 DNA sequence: TGTGCCAGCAGCTTAGTAGTCGGGTTCTACAATGAGCAGTTCTTC. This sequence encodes CASSLVVGFYNEQFF.

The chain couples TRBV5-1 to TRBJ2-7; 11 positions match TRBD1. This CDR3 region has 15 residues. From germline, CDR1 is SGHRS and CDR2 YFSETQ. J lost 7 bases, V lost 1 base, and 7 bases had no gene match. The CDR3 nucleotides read TGCGCCAGCAGCTTGAGTGGACAGGGGGCTCGAGAGCAGTACTTC. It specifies CASSLSGQGAREQYF.

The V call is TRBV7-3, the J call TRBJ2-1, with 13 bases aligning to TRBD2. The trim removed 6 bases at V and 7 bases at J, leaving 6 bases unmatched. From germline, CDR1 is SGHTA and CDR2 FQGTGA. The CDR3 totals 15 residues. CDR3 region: CASRPTSGGANEQFF. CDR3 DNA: TGTGCCAGCAGACCTACTAGCGGGGGGGCTAATGAGCAGTTCTTC.

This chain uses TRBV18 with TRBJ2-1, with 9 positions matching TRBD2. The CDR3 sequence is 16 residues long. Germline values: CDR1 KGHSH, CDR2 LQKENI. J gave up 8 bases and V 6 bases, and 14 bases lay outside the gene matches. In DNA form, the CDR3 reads TGTGCCAGCTCCCCCGAGCCTAGCGGGATGGTCGATGAGCAGTTCTTC. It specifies CASSPEPSGMVDEQFF.

DNA of the CDR3: TGTGCCAGCAGTCGCTACCAGGGCGAACGGACCTTC. Protein: CASSRYQGERTF. The chain carries TRBV28 and TRBJ1-2; a possible D gene is TRBD1 (5 bases). The V end lost 5 bases, the J end lost 14 bases, and 18 bases lay between the germline ends. The CDR3 totals 12 residues. CDR1 is MDHEN, CDR2 SYDVKM, per germline.

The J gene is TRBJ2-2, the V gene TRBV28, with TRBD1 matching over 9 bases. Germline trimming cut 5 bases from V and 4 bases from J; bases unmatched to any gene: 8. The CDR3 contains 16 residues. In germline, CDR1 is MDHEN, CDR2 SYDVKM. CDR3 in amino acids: CASSPLQGAGTGELFF. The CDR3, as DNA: TGTGCCAGCAGTCCATTACAGGGGGCAGGCACCGGGGAGCTGTTTTTT.

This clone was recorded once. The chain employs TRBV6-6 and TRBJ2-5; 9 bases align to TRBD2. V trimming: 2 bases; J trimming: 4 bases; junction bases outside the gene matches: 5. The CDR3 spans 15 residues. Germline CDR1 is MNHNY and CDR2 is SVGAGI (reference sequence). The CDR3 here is CASSYVAGGAETQYF. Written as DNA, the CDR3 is TGTGCCAGCAGTTACGTTGCGGGAGGGGCAGAGACCCAGTACTTC.

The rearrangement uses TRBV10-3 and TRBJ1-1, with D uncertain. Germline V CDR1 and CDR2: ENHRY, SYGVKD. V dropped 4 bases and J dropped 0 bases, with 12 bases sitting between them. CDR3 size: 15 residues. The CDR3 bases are TGTGCCATCAGTGGCCCCACGGGGATGAACACTGAAGCTTTCTTT. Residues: CAISGPTGMNTEAFF.

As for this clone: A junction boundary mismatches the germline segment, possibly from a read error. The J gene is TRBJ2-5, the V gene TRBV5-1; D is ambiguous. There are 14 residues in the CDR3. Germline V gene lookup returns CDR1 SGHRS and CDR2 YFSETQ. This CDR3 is CASSLATFQEAQYF. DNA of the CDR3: TGCGCCAGCAGCTTGGCTACCTTCCAAGAGGCCCAGTACTTC.

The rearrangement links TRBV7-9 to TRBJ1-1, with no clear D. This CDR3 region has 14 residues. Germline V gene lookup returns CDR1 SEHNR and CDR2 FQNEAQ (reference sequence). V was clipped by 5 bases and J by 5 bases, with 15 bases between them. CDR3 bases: TGTGCCAGCAGCCCCCGGACTGGCGCGACTGAAGCTTTCTTT. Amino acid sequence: CASSPRTGATEAFF.

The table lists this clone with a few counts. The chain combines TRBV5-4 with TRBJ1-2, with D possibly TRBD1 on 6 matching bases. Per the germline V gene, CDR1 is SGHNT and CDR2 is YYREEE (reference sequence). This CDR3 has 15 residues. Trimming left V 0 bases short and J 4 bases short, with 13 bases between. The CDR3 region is CASSLAGTRTYGYTF. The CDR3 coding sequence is TGTGCCAGCAGCTTGGCCGGGACAAGAACCTATGGCTACACCTTC.

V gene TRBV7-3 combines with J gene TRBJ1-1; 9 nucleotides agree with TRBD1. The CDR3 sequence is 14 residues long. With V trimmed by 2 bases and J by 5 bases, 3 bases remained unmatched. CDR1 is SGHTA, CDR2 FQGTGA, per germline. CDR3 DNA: TGTGCCAGCAGCTTAGACAGGGGGGGGACTGAAGCTTTCTTT. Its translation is CASSLDRGGTEAFF.

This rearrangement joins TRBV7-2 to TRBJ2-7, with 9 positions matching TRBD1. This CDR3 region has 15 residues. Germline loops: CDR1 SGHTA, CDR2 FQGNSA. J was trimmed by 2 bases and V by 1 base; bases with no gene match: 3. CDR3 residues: CASSLGQGGPYEQYF. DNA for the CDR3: TGTGCCAGCAGCTTAGGACAGGGGGGACCCTACGAGCAGTACTTC.